This T cell receptor (beta chain) appears in the sequencing data of a study of long-term antiretroviral therapy in people with HIV. Runs used v3.0 of the immunoSEQ assay and were done at survey level. Profiled with immunoSEQ multiplex PCR; TCRdb holds only in-frame clones, not every one. The repertoire holds tens of thousands of clones, with roughly 86% as singletons. V shed 3 bases and J shed 4 bases, with 8 bases lying between them. This CDR3 has 13 amino acids. Germline V lookup: CDR1 SGDLS, CDR2 YYNGEE. In its sample, this clone was seen once. No antigen is known for it. The United States was where all participants with HIV were treated. Study findings and constraints: ART preceded a rise in diversity that nonetheless stayed lower than in transplant donor controls.

This TCR derives from a woman in her forties or fifties with HIV. Sequences were derived from unsorted PBMCs, sampled 0.1 years before starting antiretroviral therapy. J is TRBJ1-5 and V is TRBV9; possible D gene TRBD1, 5 bases. The CDR3 DNA sequence: TGTGCCAGCAGCGCCCAGGGTAATCAGCCCCAGCATTTT. This codes for CASSAQGNQPQHF.